Listed below are T cell receptor beta chains from one sample, sequenced in a study of cytomegalovirus exposure and HLA in healthy donors. The method was immunoSEQ multiplex PCR; TCRdb's version includes in-frame clones alone and lacks a portion of them. This sample has tens of thousands of clones, with around 74% found just once. Material: PBMCs. The origin of the receptors is a woman aged 30 to 39 in good health and CMV-seropositive. Each CDR3 is given without its conserved first and last residue. Fields, in order: J gene, V gene, CDR3 length, CDR3 protein.

j_gene: TRBJ2-7; v_gene: TRBV27; len: 12; CDR3aa: ASSSGTSGREQY
j_gene: TRBJ2-1; v_gene: TRBV7-9; len: 13; CDR3aa: ASSLETRGVNEQF
j_gene: TRBJ2-7; v_gene: TRBV9; len: 15; CDR3aa: ASSGAGSGSSPREQY
j_gene: TRBJ1-1; v_gene: TRBV6-1; len: 12; CDR3aa: ASSTGAGVAEAF
j_gene: TRBJ2-3; v_gene: TRBV7-2; len: 15; CDR3aa: ASSFTGQGRHTDTQY
j_gene: TRBJ2-2; v_gene: TRBV9; len: 16; CDR3aa: ASSAVSLTAANTGELF
j_gene: TRBJ2-4; v_gene: TRBV30; len: 11; CDR3aa: AWGRDRGDIQY
j_gene: TRBJ2-4; v_gene: TRBV28; len: 14; CDR3aa: ASSLGDRGTKNIQY
j_gene: TRBJ1-1; v_gene: TRBV21-1; len: 15; CDR3aa: ASSKVRGQGHSTEAF
j_gene: TRBJ2-7; v_gene: TRBV6-1; len: 10; CDR3aa: ASRGTRNEQY
j_gene: TRBJ2-1; v_gene: TRBV13; len: 14; CDR3aa: ASSLAAGEYYNEQF
j_gene: TRBJ2-2; v_gene: TRBV27; len: 15; CDR3aa: ASSRRLAGGPTGELF
j_gene: TRBJ2-1; v_gene: TRBV5-1; len: 16; CDR3aa: ASSSGLAGGVTYNEQF
j_gene: TRBJ1-6; v_gene: TRBV4-2; len: 14; CDR3aa: ASSQDRDSYNSPLH
j_gene: TRBJ2-2; v_gene: TRBV6-5; len: 10; CDR3aa: ASSYRTGVLF
j_gene: TRBJ2-1; v_gene: TRBV29-1; len: 12; CDR3aa: SVGRQGNYNEQF
j_gene: TRBJ2-7; v_gene: TRBV5-1; len: 15; CDR3aa: ASSLWGLGTGSYEQY
j_gene: TRBJ2-2; v_gene: TRBV7-9; len: 13; CDR3aa: ASSVAGDETGELF
j_gene: TRBJ2-7; v_gene: TRBV5-1; len: 13; CDR3aa: ASSLNGGVSYEQY
j_gene: TRBJ2-7; v_gene: TRBV6-6; len: 11; CDR3aa: ASSNGQGYEQY
j_gene: TRBJ2-7; v_gene: TRBV28; len: 13; CDR3aa: ASSLIGRARGEQY
j_gene: TRBJ2-1; v_gene: TRBV19; len: 12; CDR3aa: ASSIALRGYEQF
j_gene: TRBJ2-7; v_gene: TRBV9; len: 12; CDR3aa: ASSVGTRPYEQY
j_gene: TRBJ2-7; v_gene: TRBV7-9; len: 14; CDR3aa: ASSPGTLERTYEQY
j_gene: TRBJ1-5; v_gene: TRBV28; len: 12; CDR3aa: ASGGLGENQPQH
j_gene: TRBJ2-5; v_gene: TRBV5-4; len: 14; CDR3aa: ASSSARGRDLETQY
j_gene: TRBJ1-1; v_gene: TRBV19; len: 15; CDR3aa: ASSIIGGQTRNTEAF
j_gene: TRBJ2-1; v_gene: TRBV4-2; len: 14; CDR3aa: ASSQEPGYSYNEQF
j_gene: TRBJ2-3; v_gene: TRBV5-6; len: 13; CDR3aa: ASSSVGREADTQY
j_gene: TRBJ2-1; v_gene: TRBV2; len: 13; CDR3aa: ASSEASGRFNEQF
j_gene: TRBJ1-2; v_gene: TRBV18; len: 12; CDR3aa: ASSPNQGARGYT
j_gene: TRBJ2-3; v_gene: TRBV9; len: 14; CDR3aa: ASSSDPRGTTDTQY
j_gene: TRBJ2-1; v_gene: TRBV10-1; len: 11; CDR3aa: ASSESQGVEQF
j_gene: TRBJ2-1; v_gene: TRBV5-1; len: 15; CDR3aa: ASSPVGREVPYNEQF
j_gene: TRBJ1-2; v_gene: TRBV4-3; len: 13; CDR3aa: ASSQDAVANYGYT
j_gene: TRBJ2-2; v_gene: TRBV5-1; len: 13; CDR3aa: ASSLAGVNTGELF
j_gene: TRBJ2-7; v_gene: TRBV5-6; len: 13; CDR3aa: ASSPPGTSTYEQY
j_gene: TRBJ2-6; v_gene: TRBV7-9; len: 10; CDR3aa: AELWGPGVLT
j_gene: TRBJ1-1; v_gene: TRBV29-1; len: 10; CDR3aa: SVRQGNTEAF
j_gene: TRBJ2-5; v_gene: TRBV10-2; len: 10; CDR3aa: ASSFLAETQY
j_gene: TRBJ2-7; v_gene: TRBV5-6; len: 13; CDR3aa: ASSLRRLGSYEQY
j_gene: TRBJ2-7; v_gene: TRBV10-3; len: 12; CDR3aa: AIRRSGSSYEQY
j_gene: TRBJ2-4; v_gene: TRBV6-5; len: 12; CDR3aa: ASRAGLAKNIQY
j_gene: TRBJ2-1; v_gene: TRBV29-1; len: 12; CDR3aa: SVRPSGRAGEQF
j_gene: TRBJ2-7; v_gene: TRBV14; len: 14; CDR3aa: ASSLRTSGSRQEQY